This TCR beta chain was obtained from a study of T cells expressing NK-cell markers. Study-wide context: Underlying the TCR beta repertoires were sorted CD3+CD56+NKG2C+, CD3+CD56+NKG2C- and CD3+CD56-NKG2C+ T cells. One of the eight sequenced donors was seronegative, whereas the other seven were HCMV-seropositive.

Germline assignment: CDR1 MGHDK and CDR2 SYGVNS. The CDR3 extends over 15 amino acids. TCRdb reprocessed the 5' RACE reads and keeps a single row for each CDR3 protein, giving no DNA. This repertoire includes 300,000 to 450,000 distinct CDR3 sequences. General study findings and limits: The dominant NKG2C+ clonotypes represented roughly 1.0-7.5% of CD8+ T cells in six donors.

With respect to this clonotype: What it binds is not known.

The origin of this receptor is a man aged 18 to 69 in good health. V is TRBV25-1 and J is TRBJ2-7; TCRdb returns TRBD1, unconfirmable since there is no DNA. The sample comprised blood T cells: a sorted CD56 or NKG2C T cell subset, CD4+ or CD8+ T cells, or bulk PBMC T cells (not recorded which). CDR3 residues: CASSDRDRGSYEQYF.